The 14 T cell receptor beta chains in this list originate from one sample, sequenced in a study of T-cell reconstitution after alpha-beta-depleted transplantation in children. Preparing the TCRbeta library involved the use of unique molecular identifiers. TCRdb recomputed calls from the PCR reads with MiXCR, one row per CDR3 protein. The sample shows around 600,000 distinct CDR3 sequences, 8% to 11% of them seen only once. This specimen was PBMCs from the stem cell graft donor, taken from the stem cell graft. The receptors were sampled from a human donor who donated a stem cell graft to a child with acute myeloid leukemia.

The CDR3 spells CAIKPAGIETQYF. Here the CDR3 DNA reads TGTGCCATCAAACCAGCGGGAATAGAGACCCAGTACTTC. This chain connects TRBV10-3 to TRBJ2-5; 7 nucleotides match TRBD2. Germline-derived CDR1 and CDR2 are ENHRY and SYGVKD. The ends lost 7 bases at V and 4 bases at J; junction bases unmatched: 6. CDR3 length: 13 amino acids.

J is TRBJ2-7 and V is TRBV19, with a tentative D call TRBD1 (6 bases). CDR1 and CDR2 from the germline V gene are LNHDA and SQIVND (reference sequence). CDR3 length: 14 amino acids. Trimming cost V 10 bases and J 4 bases, with 20 bases left between them. Here the CDR3 reads CATGSLDRAYEQYF. CDR3 bases: TGTGCCACCGGTAGCCTGGACAGAGCTTACGAGCAGTACTTC.

This rearrangement joins TRBV12-3 or TRBV12-4 to TRBJ2-1; tentatively, D is TRBD2 (6 bases). Trimming cost V 6 bases and J 6 bases, with 21 bases left between them. This CDR3 contains 16 residues. The chain's CDR3 is CASSLTTSGPFNEQFF. The CDR3 DNA sequence: TGTGCCAGCAGCCTTACGACTAGTGGTCCGTTCAATGAGCAGTTCTTC.

J is TRBJ1-1 and V is TRBV30; 7 nucleotides match TRBD1. The CDR3 is 13 amino acids. Trimming took 7 bases from V and 5 from J; bases not matched to a gene: 10. Germline V gene lookup returns CDR1 GTSNPN and CDR2 SVGIG (reference sequence). The CDR3 region has the DNA TGTGCCTACCGCCAGGGGGTTGCAACTGAAGCTTTCTTT. Encoded protein: CAYRQGVATEAFF. Variable domain in full (rest from reference TRBV30 and TRBJ1-1): SQTIHQWPATLVQPVGSPLSLECTVEGTSNPNLYWYRQAAGRGLQLLFYSVGIGQISSEVPQNLSASRPQDRQFILSSKKLLLSDSGFYLCAYRQGVATEAFFGQGTRLTVV.

This clonotype was observed many times. The V gene is TRBV7-3, the J gene TRBJ2-2; possibly TRBD1 for D (7 bases). Trimming cost V 3 bases and J 3 bases, with 11 bases left between them. This CDR3 comprises 15 residues. From germline, CDR1 is SGHTA and CDR2 FQGTGA. In nucleotides, the CDR3 is TGTGCCAGCAGCTTGGGGGGACAGTACACCGGGGAGCTGTTTTTT. Translation gives CASSLGGQYTGELFF.

The sample holds a few counts of this clonotype. The chain is built from TRBV2 and TRBJ2-3; D is possibly TRBD2 (6 bases). The CDR3 is made up of 13 amino acids. The V gene lost 7 bases and the J gene lost 1 base, with 9 bases spanning the gap. Germline V gives CDR1 SNHLY, CDR2 FYNNEI. The CDR3 nucleotides read TGTGCCAGCAAGGAGGGCCGCACAGATACGCAGTATTTT. As protein: CASKEGRTDTQYF. The full variable domain, in which reference TRBV2 and TRBJ2-3 provide the parts outside the CDR3, is EPEVTQTPSHQVTQMGQEVILRCVPISNHLYFYWYRQILGQKVEFLVSFYNNEISEKSEIFDDQFSVERPDGSNFTLKIRSTKLEDSAMYFCASKEGRTDTQYFGPGTRLTVL.

This clonotype appeared many times. V and J are TRBV29-1 and TRBJ2-5; D remains ambiguous. Germline V lookup: CDR1 SQVTM, CDR2 ANQGSEA. V lost 5 bases, J lost 4 bases, and 8 bases lay in between. The CDR3 is 11 amino acids. CDR3 nucleotides: TGCAGCGTTCGCTGGGGAGAGACCCAGTACTTC. The encoded protein is CSVRWGETQYF.

This clonotype was counted a single time. This chain links TRBV7-9 with TRBJ2-1; 10 nucleotides agree with TRBD2. Germline-derived CDR1 and CDR2 are SEHNR and FQNEAQ (reference sequence). Germline trimming cut 2 bases from V and 8 bases from J; bases unmatched to any gene: 9. The CDR3 has 16 residues. The CDR3 region is CASSLSLAGASYEQFF. The CDR3 DNA reads TGTGCCAGCAGCTTAAGCCTAGCGGGAGCTTCCTATGAGCAGTTCTTC.

This clonotype was observed many times. This rearrangement joins TRBV5-5 to TRBJ2-5; 8 nucleotides line up with TRBD1. Germline-derived CDR1 and CDR2 are SGHKS and YYEKEE (reference sequence). The CDR3 spans 14 residues. The V and J ends lost 5 bases and 3 bases, in that order; junction bases with no gene match: 6. CDR3 region: CASRRDRPEETQYF. For the CDR3, the DNA is TGTGCCAGCAGGAGGGACAGGCCCGAAGAGACCCAGTACTTC.

The count of this clonotype is one. Its ends do not fully match the called genes, so a read error is possible. The chain has TRBV2 and TRBJ2-4; 12 bases match TRBD2. Per the germline V gene, CDR1 is SNHLY and CDR2 is FYNNEI. CDR3 size: 17 residues. The CDR3 nucleotides are TGTGCCAGCATCCCCTGGAGACTAGCGGGAGCCCAAAACGTTCAGTACTTC. Its protein is CASIPWRLAGAQNVQYF.

The gene calls are TRBV30 and TRBJ1-3, with D tentatively TRBD1 (5 bases). Between the trimmed V and J ends, which lost 1 base and 0 bases, there was a span of 13 bases. The CDR3 runs to 16 residues. From germline, CDR1 is GTSNPN and CDR2 SVGIG (reference sequence). In DNA, the CDR3 is TGTGCCTGGAGTGCCTTGGGACTGATCTCTGGAAACACCATATATTTT. Its protein is CAWSALGLISGNTIYF.

The V and J genes are TRBV5-1 and TRBJ2-7, with D perhaps matching TRBD2 (6 bases). The CDR3 has 15 amino acids. V was cut by 5 bases and J by 6 bases, with 21 bases left in between. Germline values: CDR1 SGHRS, CDR2 YFSETQ. The CDR3 here is CASSQEGHRSGEQYF. CDR3 sequence (DNA): TGCGCCAGCAGTCAGGAGGGCCACAGATCCGGCGAGCAGTACTTC.

Many counts were recorded for this clonotype. The chain has TRBV30 and TRBJ2-3; D gene uncertain. Germline V lookup: CDR1 GTSNPN, CDR2 SVGIG (reference sequence). The ends were cut back, 0 bases at V and 6 bases at J, with 4 bases in the middle. CDR3 length: 11 residues. The CDR3: CAWSVLDTQYF. For the CDR3, the DNA is TGTGCCTGGAGTGTATTGGATACGCAGTATTTT.

This rearrangement joins TRBV10-3 to TRBJ2-3, with unresolved D. CDR3 length: 12 amino acids. V gave up 10 bases and J gave up 5 bases, with 13 bases separating them. In germline, CDR1 is ENHRY, CDR2 SYGVKD. The CDR3, as DNA: TGTGCCACCCACGACTCTGGAGATACGCAGTATTTT. Amino acids: CATHDSGDTQYF.